The 13 T cell receptor beta chains below all came from one sample that was sequenced in a study of beta chain features in type 1 diabetes. Points from the study as a whole: Among patients with Type 1 diabetes, TCRB CDR3s were moderately but significantly shorter in every one of the four CD4+ subsets.

Every bit of the isolated RNA underwent reverse transcription, so sequencing read expressed TCRB transcripts. Profiled with immunoSEQ multiplex PCR; TCRdb holds only in-frame clones, not every one. The table lists around 46,000 clones, around 40% of them singletons, with roughly 0.13% in the top ten. These receptors have no identified antigens. Sequencing was done on a sample of stem cell memory CD4+ T cells from blood. These receptors came from a man aged 30-40 years with type 1 diabetes.

V is TRBV18 and J is TRBJ2-6; 7 bases map to TRBD1. With V trimmed by 4 bases and J by 2 bases, 8 bases remained unmatched. From germline, CDR1 is KGHSH and CDR2 LQKENI. This CDR3 region has 17 residues. CDR3 region: CASSRDRGEPGANVLTF. The CDR3 DNA reads TGTGCCAGCTCACGGGACAGAGGGGAACCTGGGGCCAACGTCCTGACTTTC.

This clone was counted between two and nine times. This rearrangement joins TRBV7-3 to TRBJ2-6, with a possible D match to TRBD2 (7 bases). The germline CDR1 and CDR2 sequences are SGHTA and FQGTGA. V gave up 5 bases and J gave up 4 bases, with 18 bases separating them. The CDR3 runs to 17 residues. The DNA of the CDR3 is TGTGCCAGCAGCCTTCGGGGGGCAGCAGCCGGGGCCAACGTCCTGACTTTC. Protein: CASSLRGAAAGANVLTF.

V is TRBV10-3 and J is TRBJ2-7; D is possibly TRBD1 (7 bases). This CDR3 has 13 amino acids. The V gene's germline CDR1 is ENHRY and CDR2 SYGVKD. Deletions cut 11 bases from V and 0 bases from J, with 14 bases between. The CDR3 DNA is TGTGCCTACGGCGGGACAGCCTCCTACGAGCAGTACTTC. Amino acids: CAYGGTASYEQYF.

The chain links TRBV6-5 to TRBJ1-1; unclear D gene. The germline V gene encodes CDR1 MNHEY and CDR2 SVGAGI. V dropped 6 bases and J dropped 11 bases, with 22 bases sitting between them. The length of the CDR3 is 14 residues. The CDR3 nucleotides are TGTGCCAGCAGCCTTACCCGTCGCAGTACCAATGCTTTCTTT. This gives the protein CASSLTRRSTNAFF.

The V gene is TRBV19, the J gene TRBJ2-6, with 10 bases fitting TRBD1. CDR3 length: 17 amino acids. Germline CDR1 LNHDA, CDR2 SQIVND (reference sequence). With 7 bases clipped from V and 0 bases from J, the junction kept 6 bases outside the gene matches. The CDR3 region is CASTRGQGFSGANVLTF. The DNA of the CDR3 is TGTGCCAGTACCCGGGGACAGGGGTTCTCTGGGGCCAACGTCCTGACTTTC.

The rearrangement links TRBV6-1 to TRBJ2-7; 7 bases map to TRBD2. The trim removed 3 bases at V and 12 bases at J, leaving 11 bases unmatched. The germline V gene encodes CDR1 MNHNS and CDR2 SASEGT. The CDR3 has 13 amino acids. The CDR3 nucleotides read TGTGCCAGCAGTGAGGGACTACCGCTAAGGACGTACTTC. Its translation: CASSEGLPLRTYF.

In nucleotides, the CDR3 is TGCGCCAGCAGTCGACCCTACCGACCAAAGGGAGGCTATGGCTACACCTTC. This codes for CASSRPYRPKGGYGYTF. The rearrangement uses TRBV23-1 and TRBJ1-2; D is uncertain. TRBV23-1 is an ORF, with its function uncertain. Trimming took off 4 bases at V and 4 bases at J, with 22 bases between the two ends. The CDR3 consists of 17 residues.

In DNA, the CDR3 is TGCGCCAGCAGCGCCCTGCGGGACAGGGAAGGGGGTTACAATGAGCAGTTCTTC. Amino acid sequence: CASSALRDREGGYNEQFF. This chain connects TRBV5-1 to TRBJ2-1; the match to TRBD1 covers 9 bases. CDR3 length: 18 residues. CDR1 is SGHRS, CDR2 YFSETQ, per germline. Trimming removed 4 bases from V and 4 bases from J; junction bases left unmatched: 15.

This clone was counted only a few times. V usage is TRBV5-1 and J usage is TRBJ2-7; 12 nucleotides agree with TRBD2. Per germline, CDR1 SGHRS and CDR2 YFSETQ. The CDR3 has 14 amino acids. The trim removed 6 bases at V and 5 bases at J, leaving 6 bases unmatched. The CDR3, as DNA: TGCGCCAGCACCGCGACTAGCGGGAGCCACGAGCAGTACTTC. It specifies CASTATSGSHEQYF.

The table lists this clone with a few counts. The chain has TRBV29-1 and TRBJ1-2; no clear D. The CDR3 is made up of 11 amino acids. The germline V gene has CDR1 SQVTM and CDR2 ANQGSEA. V was cut by 1 base and J by 6 bases, with 6 bases left in between. The CDR3 region has the DNA TGCAGCGTTGAAGGGTTAGATGGCTACACCTTC. Protein: CSVEGLDGYTF.

The table lists this clone with a few counts. This chain connects TRBV29-1 to TRBJ1-2; 8 bases align to TRBD1. In germline, CDR1 is SQVTM, CDR2 ANQGSEA. CDR3 length: 13 residues. V shed 3 bases and J 4 bases; nucleotides not matched to a gene: 4. In nucleotides, the CDR3 is TGCAGCGTTGACCGGACAGGGAGCTATGGCTACACCTTC. Translation gives CSVDRTGSYGYTF.

A few counts support this clone. The gene calls are TRBV5-1 and TRBJ2-7; tentative D call: TRBD1 (6 bases). Germline values: CDR1 SGHRS, CDR2 YFSETQ. The CDR3 has 14 amino acids. V lost 0 bases, J lost 5 bases, and 12 bases lay in between. Written as DNA, the CDR3 is TGCGCCAGCAGCTTGGTTGGGGGCGCCCACGAGCAGTACTTC. This codes for CASSLVGGAHEQYF.

The gene calls are TRBV28 and TRBJ1-4; a possible D gene is TRBD1 (5 bases). V was trimmed by 6 bases and J by 8 bases, leaving 25 bases between them. The CDR3 runs to 17 residues. The germline CDR1 and CDR2 sequences are MDHEN and SYDVKM. The CDR3 is CASRNDAGRRGEEKLFF. CDR3 DNA sequence: TGTGCCAGCAGAAACGACGCGGGACGGAGGGGCGAAGAAAAACTGTTTTTT.